A single sample is the source of the 6 T cell receptor beta chains below, sequenced in a study of molecular identifiers for immune sequencing clone quantification listed by TCRdb under 2018. Libraries were built with PCR. Instrument on record: NextSeq 500. TCRdb handled the public reads itself, with Q25 trimming in fastp and clone calling in MiXCR, and kept productive beta chains. Entries that share a CDR3 protein sequence are merged under the most common genes and DNA. This sample holds roughly 320,000 distinct CDR3 sequences; 24% were observed only once. About 0.71% of the sample belongs to the ten largest clones. The sample comprised naive CD8+ T cells from blood, with Jurkat cell RNA spiked in. The sample's cell subset or site label, in plain terms: FACS-sorted CD8+CD4-CCR7+CD45RA+ naive T cells. The source of these receptors is a human donor in good health. Some libraries in this study had Jurkat cell RNA spiked in.

This clonotype was seen a few times. This chain links TRBV30 with TRBJ2-7; either TRBD1 or TRBD2 may supply D (6 bases each). There are 11 residues in the CDR3. Deletions cut 2 bases from V and 12 bases from J, with 14 bases between. Germline values: CDR1 GTSNPN, CDR2 SVGIG (reference sequence). The CDR3: CAWSTEGGPYF. CDR3 in DNA: TGTGCCTGGAGTACAGAGGGGGGACCGTACTTC.

On this clonotype: An end of the junction differs from the germline gene, which may be a read error. The chain carries TRBV2 and TRBJ1-1; D gene unclear. The CDR3 loop spans 9 amino acids. The germline CDR1 and CDR2 sequences are SNHLY and FYNNEI. The CDR3 nucleotides are TGTGCCACCAGTTTAGAAGCTTTCTTT. Translated: CATSLEAFF.

This clonotype came up once. The rearrangement links TRBV7-9 to TRBJ2-1; 11 nucleotides match TRBD1. The length of the CDR3 is 19 residues. J gave up 10 bases and V 3 bases, and 20 bases lay outside the gene matches. CDR1 is SEHNR, CDR2 FQNEAQ, per germline (reference sequence). The CDR3 protein is CASSFLGQGGPAESTEQFF. The CDR3 coding sequence is TGTGCCAGCAGCTTTTTGGGACAGGGGGGCCCGGCGGAGAGCACCGAGCAGTTCTTC.

In its sample, this clonotype was seen many times. CDR3 sequence reads: CATRPPVCPSDTRSLGEGGYTF. CDR3 nucleotides: TGTGCCACCAGACCCCCGGTTTGCCCCAGTGACACACGGAGCTTGGGGGAAGGTGGCTACACCTTC. The J gene is TRBJ1-2, the V gene TRBV24-1, with a weak D call TRBD1 (5 bases). V was clipped by 7 bases and J by 7 bases, with 42 bases between them. The germline V gene has CDR1 KGHDR and CDR2 SFDVKD. This CDR3 is 22 amino acids long.

The chain couples TRBV24-1 to TRBJ2-3; 8 positions match TRBD2. CDR1 and CDR2 from the germline V gene are KGHDR and SFDVKD. The ends lost 2 bases at V and 11 bases at J; junction bases unmatched: 2. CDR3 length: 12 amino acids. CDR3 protein: CATSDSGTRQYF. DNA for the CDR3: TGTGCCACCAGTGATTCCGGGACTAGGCAGTATTTT.

Notes on this clonotype: A clone one base away is much larger, so this may be a read error. The V and J genes are TRBV28 and TRBJ1-3; D is unclear. Germline V gene data show CDR1 as MDHEN and CDR2 as SYDVKM. The CDR3 is 17 amino acids. CDR3 sequence reads: CAGSLLPSTSSGNTIYF. The DNA for the CDR3 is TGTGCCGGCAGTTTATTGCCATCAACAAGCTCTGGAAACACCATATATTTT.